The 26 T cell receptor beta chains below come from one sample, sequenced in a study of blood T cell repertoires in COVID-19 (dated by TCRdb to about 2020). Libraries were built with the immunoSEQ multiplex PCR assay. TCRdb holds this immuneACCESS table with in-frame rearrangements only. Some clones are missing; in checked studies, unresolved V genes explain under half, and the rest has no known cause. The sample table records about 120,000 clones; roughly 85% of these occur just once. The ten biggest clones cover about 4.1% of the sample. Sequencing used peripheral blood. These receptors were taken from a man aged 35 to 55 with acute or convalescent COVID-19.

The chain employs TRBV7-9 and TRBJ1-1; D call uncertain. V lost 7 bases, J lost 1 base, and 10 bases lay in between. The CDR3 has 13 amino acids. From germline, CDR1 is SEHNR and CDR2 FQNEAQ (reference sequence). The CDR3: CASIFFSNTEAFF. The CDR3 DNA sequence: TGTGCCAGCATTTTCTTTTCGAACACTGAAGCTTTCTTT.

This clone was recorded a few times. This rearrangement joins TRBV6-1 to TRBJ1-1; D is undetermined. The V end was cut by 0 bases, the J end by 4 bases, with 9 bases between. The CDR3 extends over 14 amino acids. Per the germline V gene, CDR1 is MNHNS and CDR2 is SASEGT. The CDR3 DNA sequence: TGTGCCAGCAGTGAAGCGCTTATTAGCACTGAAGCTTTCTTT. The encoded protein is CASSEALISTEAFF.

V and J are TRBV7-3 and TRBJ2-3, with TRBD2 as a possible D gene (5 bases). Germline V lookup: CDR1 SGHTA, CDR2 FQGTGA. V gave up 7 bases and J gave up 0 bases, with 8 bases separating them. The CDR3 is 13 amino acids. The CDR3 sequence is CASNGGSTDTQYF. CDR3 coding DNA: TGTGCCAGCAATGGCGGGAGCACAGATACGCAGTATTTT.

This chain uses TRBV7-8 with TRBJ2-1, with D possibly being TRBD2 (7 bases). The CDR3 consists of 16 residues. The V gene lost 1 base and the J gene lost 3 bases, with 13 bases spanning the gap. Germline CDR1 SGHVS, CDR2 FQNEAQ. The DNA for the CDR3 is TGTGCCAGCAGCTTAGGGGGGCTAGCGGTCTACAATGAGCAGTTCTTC. Its protein product is CASSLGGLAVYNEQFF.

The chain joins TRBV5-1 to TRBJ1-1; TRBD1 is a possible D gene (6 bases). Germline CDR1 SGHRS, CDR2 YFSETQ. CDR3 length: 16 amino acids. V was trimmed by 2 bases and J by 5 bases, leaving 19 bases between them. The CDR3 reads CASSLAGAIKNTEAFF. Written as DNA, the CDR3 is TGCGCCAGCAGCTTAGCAGGGGCGATAAAAAATACTGAAGCTTTCTTT. Full variable domain (missing parts from reference TRBV5-1 and TRBJ1-1): KAGVTQTPRYLIKTRGQQVTLSCSPISGHRSVSWYQQTPGQGLQFLFEYFSETQRNKGNFPGRFSGRQFSNSRSEMNVSTLELGDSALYLCASSLAGAIKNTEAFFGQGTRLTVV.

The genes are TRBV19 and TRBJ2-1, with TRBD2 matching over 12 bases. V lost 2 bases, J lost 8 bases, and 13 bases stayed unmatched. The CDR3 totals 18 residues. Germline values: CDR1 LNHDA, CDR2 SQIVND (reference sequence). The CDR3 bases are TGTGCCAGTAGTATACGTAGAGCGGCTAGCGGGGGGGAACATGAGCAGTTCTTC. Residues: CASSIRRAASGGEHEQFF.

The chain recombines TRBV5-1 with TRBJ1-5, with D tentatively TRBD1 (5 bases). Per germline, CDR1 SGHRS and CDR2 YFSETQ. The ends were cut back, 0 bases at V and 0 bases at J, with 7 bases in the middle. CDR3 length: 15 residues. Here the CDR3 reads CASSLGDSSNQPQHF. The DNA of the CDR3 is TGCGCCAGCAGCTTGGGTGACAGTAGCAATCAGCCCCAGCATTTT.

CDR3 DNA: TGTGCCAGCAGCCAAGATCTGGCGGGGGGGCACAATGAGCAGTTCTTC. It specifies CASSQDLAGGHNEQFF. The chain recombines TRBV4-2 with TRBJ2-1, with TRBD2 matching over 9 bases. Germline-derived CDR1 and CDR2 are LGHNA and YNFKEQ. The ends lost 0 bases at V and 5 bases at J; junction bases unmatched: 5. The CDR3 covers 16 residues.

The chain joins TRBV5-1 to TRBJ1-3; D is undetermined. CDR1 is SGHRS, CDR2 YFSETQ, per germline. The CDR3 covers 15 residues. V was clipped by 0 bases and J by 6 bases, with 13 bases between them. The CDR3 sequence: CASSLGGGRENTIYF. In DNA, the CDR3 is TGCGCCAGCAGCTTGGGCGGTGGGAGAGAAAACACCATATATTTT.

The chain links TRBV27 to TRBJ2-1; a possible D gene is TRBD2 (6 bases). CDR3 length equals 14 residues. V was clipped by 6 bases and J by 4 bases, with 13 bases between them. Germline CDR1 is MNHEY and CDR2 is SMNVEV (reference sequence). The CDR3 DNA follows: TGTGCCAGCAGGGGAGGAGTGGCATACAATGAGCAGTTCTTC. This encodes CASRGGVAYNEQFF.

The chain carries TRBV19 and TRBJ2-1; 11 nucleotides match TRBD2. This CDR3 comprises 16 residues. The germline gives CDR1 LNHDA, CDR2 SQIVND (reference sequence). V was pared by 4 bases and J by 6 bases, with 8 bases of the junction left unmatched. In DNA form, the CDR3 reads TGTGCCAGTAGTACCTTCGGGCTAGCGGGAGGCAATGAGCAGTTCTTC. It translates to CASSTFGLAGGNEQFF.

The gene calls are TRBV3-1 (or the pseudogene TRBV3-2) and TRBJ1-6; D not resolved. The CDR3 is 13 residues long. V gave up 0 bases and J gave up 7 bases, with 4 bases separating them. Germline lookup yields CDR1 LGHDT and CDR2 YNNKEL (reference sequence). The CDR3: CASSQDRNSPLHF. CDR3 in DNA: TGTGCCAGCAGCCAAGACAGAAATTCACCCCTCCACTTT.

This chain uses TRBV7-3 with TRBJ2-2; D gene ambiguous. The CDR3 runs 13 residues. The germline V gene has CDR1 SGHTA and CDR2 FQGTGA. V was trimmed by 5 bases and J by 3 bases, leaving 7 bases between them. The CDR3, as DNA: TGTGCCAGCAGCCCCCCGGACACCGGGGAGCTGTTTTTT. This sequence encodes CASSPPDTGELFF.

The gene calls are TRBV5-4 and TRBJ1-5; D is undetermined. The V end lost 0 bases, the J end lost 5 bases, and 6 bases lay between the germline ends. The length of the CDR3 is 13 residues. Germline-derived CDR1 and CDR2 are SGHNT and YYREEE (reference sequence). In nucleotides, the CDR3 is TGTGCCAGCAGCTTGGACAGAGATCAGCCCCAGCATTTT. Protein sequence: CASSLDRDQPQHF. The whole variable domain, remainder taken from reference TRBV5-4 and TRBJ1-5, is ETGVTQSPTHLIKTRGQQVTLRCSSQSGHNTVSWYQQALGQGPQFIFQYYREEENGRGNFPPRFSGLQFPNYSSELNVNALELDDSALYLCASSLDRDQPQHFGDGTRLSIL.

This rearrangement joins TRBV2 to TRBJ1-2, with a tentative D call TRBD1 (6 bases). CDR1 SNHLY and CDR2 FYNNEI come from the germline V gene. The germline V and J ends were trimmed by 5 bases and 8 bases, with 15 bases remaining between them. The CDR3 spans 13 residues. Here the CDR3 reads CASSTGFTRGYTF. DNA for the CDR3: TGTGCCAGCAGTACAGGGTTTACGCGGGGCTACACCTTC.

V and J are TRBV7-8 and TRBJ1-2, with D maybe TRBD1 (5 bases). The ends were cut back, 0 bases at V and 1 base at J, with 9 bases in the middle. The CDR3 has 15 amino acids. Germline CDR1 is SGHVS and CDR2 is FQNEAQ. CDR3 loop: CASSLAGRDNYGYTF. In DNA, the CDR3 is TGTGCCAGCAGCTTAGCCGGCAGGGATAACTATGGCTACACCTTC.

The chain couples TRBV19 to TRBJ2-1, with 8 bases that match TRBD2. The CDR3 extends over 15 amino acids. Trimming took 4 bases from V and 9 from J; bases not matched to a gene: 11. Germline V gene sequence: CDR1 LNHDA, CDR2 SQIVND (reference sequence). Here the CDR3 DNA reads TGTGCCAGTAGTAGCGTAGCGGGGCCACCCACTGAGCAGTTCTTC. Translated: CASSSVAGPPTEQFF.

The V call is TRBV29-1, the J call TRBJ2-1; 10 bases line up with TRBD1. CDR1 and CDR2 (germline): SQVTM, ANQGSEA. The CDR3 has 13 amino acids. The CDR3 protein is CRGGDRGFNEQFF. The DNA for the CDR3 is TGCAGGGGTGGGGACAGGGGCTTTAATGAGCAGTTCTTC.

V gene TRBV7-8 combines with J gene TRBJ2-2, with 7 bases that match TRBD2. V lost 5 bases, J lost 5 bases, and 8 bases stayed unmatched. Germline CDR1 SGHVS, CDR2 FQNEAQ. The CDR3 is 15 amino acids. CDR3 nucleotides: TGTGCCAGCAGCCCGACAGTGGGGGGGACCGGGGAGCTGTTTTTT. As protein: CASSPTVGGTGELFF.

This rearrangement joins TRBV10-2 to TRBJ2-5; 8 bases are a match to TRBD2. The CDR3 loop spans 13 amino acids. V lost 10 bases and J lost 7; bases outside the gene matches: 11. Germline lookup yields CDR1 WSHSY and CDR2 SAAADI. CDR3 nucleotide sequence: TGCGCCACCGGGGGGGACCCCAAGGGGACCCAGTACTTC. It translates to CATGGDPKGTQYF.

V usage is TRBV9 and J usage is TRBJ2-3; 7 bases map to TRBD2. The trim removed 3 bases at V and 2 bases at J, leaving 6 bases unmatched. The germline CDR1 and CDR2 sequences are SGDLS and YYNGEE. This CDR3 comprises 15 residues. In DNA, the CDR3 is TGTGCCAGCAGCGGAAATAGCGGGTTCACAGATACGCAGTATTTT. This sequence encodes CASSGNSGFTDTQYF.

The J gene is TRBJ1-6, the V gene TRBV3-1 (or the pseudogene TRBV3-2), with 7 nucleotides matching TRBD1. Germline V lookup: CDR1 LGHDT, CDR2 YNNKEL (reference sequence). The trim removed 3 bases at V and 10 bases at J, leaving 6 bases unmatched. CDR3 size: 14 residues. The CDR3 loop is CASSQTGLGSPLHF. DNA for the CDR3: TGTGCCAGCAGCCAGACAGGGCTTGGCTCACCCCTCCACTTT.

J is TRBJ2-7 and V is TRBV14; no firm D call. In germline, CDR1 is SGHDN, CDR2 FVKESK. This CDR3 comprises 16 residues. Trimming cost V 4 bases and J 3 bases, with 19 bases left between them. CDR3 residues: CASSPNFPKLVYEQYF. For the CDR3, the DNA is TGTGCCAGCAGCCCCAACTTTCCCAAATTAGTCTACGAGCAGTACTTC.

This chain links TRBV21-1 with TRBJ2-7; TRBD2 is taken as the D call from the table, unchecked against the DNA. TRBV21-1 counts as a pseudogene. CDR3 length: 13 amino acids. Here the CDR3 reads CASSKAGEGGQYF. For the CDR3, the DNA is TGTGCCAGCAGCAAAGCTGGGGAGGGGGGGCAGTACTTC.

V usage is TRBV5-1 and J usage is TRBJ2-7; 14 bases match TRBD2. This CDR3 has 15 residues. With 3 bases clipped from V and 3 bases from J, the junction kept 2 bases outside the gene matches. From germline, CDR1 is SGHRS and CDR2 YFSETQ. The CDR3 sequence: CASSSGTSGSYEQYF. Written as DNA, the CDR3 is TGCGCCAGCAGCTCCGGGACTAGCGGGAGCTACGAGCAGTACTTC. Using reference TRBV5-1 and TRBJ2-7 for the parts outside the CDR3, the full variable domain is KAGVTQTPRYLIKTRGQQVTLSCSPISGHRSVSWYQQTPGQGLQFLFEYFSETQRNKGNFPGRFSGRQFSNSRSEMNVSTLELGDSALYLCASSSGTSGSYEQYFGPGTRLTVT.

The chain employs TRBV5-4 and TRBJ1-1, with D unclear. Looked up from germline, CDR1 is SGHNT and CDR2 is YYREEE (reference sequence). V lost 10 bases, J lost 3 bases, and 19 bases lay in between. This CDR3 spans 14 amino acids. CDR3 loop: CAFYKELMDTEAFF. In nucleotides, the CDR3 is TGTGCCTTCTATAAGGAGCTTATGGACACTGAAGCTTTCTTT.